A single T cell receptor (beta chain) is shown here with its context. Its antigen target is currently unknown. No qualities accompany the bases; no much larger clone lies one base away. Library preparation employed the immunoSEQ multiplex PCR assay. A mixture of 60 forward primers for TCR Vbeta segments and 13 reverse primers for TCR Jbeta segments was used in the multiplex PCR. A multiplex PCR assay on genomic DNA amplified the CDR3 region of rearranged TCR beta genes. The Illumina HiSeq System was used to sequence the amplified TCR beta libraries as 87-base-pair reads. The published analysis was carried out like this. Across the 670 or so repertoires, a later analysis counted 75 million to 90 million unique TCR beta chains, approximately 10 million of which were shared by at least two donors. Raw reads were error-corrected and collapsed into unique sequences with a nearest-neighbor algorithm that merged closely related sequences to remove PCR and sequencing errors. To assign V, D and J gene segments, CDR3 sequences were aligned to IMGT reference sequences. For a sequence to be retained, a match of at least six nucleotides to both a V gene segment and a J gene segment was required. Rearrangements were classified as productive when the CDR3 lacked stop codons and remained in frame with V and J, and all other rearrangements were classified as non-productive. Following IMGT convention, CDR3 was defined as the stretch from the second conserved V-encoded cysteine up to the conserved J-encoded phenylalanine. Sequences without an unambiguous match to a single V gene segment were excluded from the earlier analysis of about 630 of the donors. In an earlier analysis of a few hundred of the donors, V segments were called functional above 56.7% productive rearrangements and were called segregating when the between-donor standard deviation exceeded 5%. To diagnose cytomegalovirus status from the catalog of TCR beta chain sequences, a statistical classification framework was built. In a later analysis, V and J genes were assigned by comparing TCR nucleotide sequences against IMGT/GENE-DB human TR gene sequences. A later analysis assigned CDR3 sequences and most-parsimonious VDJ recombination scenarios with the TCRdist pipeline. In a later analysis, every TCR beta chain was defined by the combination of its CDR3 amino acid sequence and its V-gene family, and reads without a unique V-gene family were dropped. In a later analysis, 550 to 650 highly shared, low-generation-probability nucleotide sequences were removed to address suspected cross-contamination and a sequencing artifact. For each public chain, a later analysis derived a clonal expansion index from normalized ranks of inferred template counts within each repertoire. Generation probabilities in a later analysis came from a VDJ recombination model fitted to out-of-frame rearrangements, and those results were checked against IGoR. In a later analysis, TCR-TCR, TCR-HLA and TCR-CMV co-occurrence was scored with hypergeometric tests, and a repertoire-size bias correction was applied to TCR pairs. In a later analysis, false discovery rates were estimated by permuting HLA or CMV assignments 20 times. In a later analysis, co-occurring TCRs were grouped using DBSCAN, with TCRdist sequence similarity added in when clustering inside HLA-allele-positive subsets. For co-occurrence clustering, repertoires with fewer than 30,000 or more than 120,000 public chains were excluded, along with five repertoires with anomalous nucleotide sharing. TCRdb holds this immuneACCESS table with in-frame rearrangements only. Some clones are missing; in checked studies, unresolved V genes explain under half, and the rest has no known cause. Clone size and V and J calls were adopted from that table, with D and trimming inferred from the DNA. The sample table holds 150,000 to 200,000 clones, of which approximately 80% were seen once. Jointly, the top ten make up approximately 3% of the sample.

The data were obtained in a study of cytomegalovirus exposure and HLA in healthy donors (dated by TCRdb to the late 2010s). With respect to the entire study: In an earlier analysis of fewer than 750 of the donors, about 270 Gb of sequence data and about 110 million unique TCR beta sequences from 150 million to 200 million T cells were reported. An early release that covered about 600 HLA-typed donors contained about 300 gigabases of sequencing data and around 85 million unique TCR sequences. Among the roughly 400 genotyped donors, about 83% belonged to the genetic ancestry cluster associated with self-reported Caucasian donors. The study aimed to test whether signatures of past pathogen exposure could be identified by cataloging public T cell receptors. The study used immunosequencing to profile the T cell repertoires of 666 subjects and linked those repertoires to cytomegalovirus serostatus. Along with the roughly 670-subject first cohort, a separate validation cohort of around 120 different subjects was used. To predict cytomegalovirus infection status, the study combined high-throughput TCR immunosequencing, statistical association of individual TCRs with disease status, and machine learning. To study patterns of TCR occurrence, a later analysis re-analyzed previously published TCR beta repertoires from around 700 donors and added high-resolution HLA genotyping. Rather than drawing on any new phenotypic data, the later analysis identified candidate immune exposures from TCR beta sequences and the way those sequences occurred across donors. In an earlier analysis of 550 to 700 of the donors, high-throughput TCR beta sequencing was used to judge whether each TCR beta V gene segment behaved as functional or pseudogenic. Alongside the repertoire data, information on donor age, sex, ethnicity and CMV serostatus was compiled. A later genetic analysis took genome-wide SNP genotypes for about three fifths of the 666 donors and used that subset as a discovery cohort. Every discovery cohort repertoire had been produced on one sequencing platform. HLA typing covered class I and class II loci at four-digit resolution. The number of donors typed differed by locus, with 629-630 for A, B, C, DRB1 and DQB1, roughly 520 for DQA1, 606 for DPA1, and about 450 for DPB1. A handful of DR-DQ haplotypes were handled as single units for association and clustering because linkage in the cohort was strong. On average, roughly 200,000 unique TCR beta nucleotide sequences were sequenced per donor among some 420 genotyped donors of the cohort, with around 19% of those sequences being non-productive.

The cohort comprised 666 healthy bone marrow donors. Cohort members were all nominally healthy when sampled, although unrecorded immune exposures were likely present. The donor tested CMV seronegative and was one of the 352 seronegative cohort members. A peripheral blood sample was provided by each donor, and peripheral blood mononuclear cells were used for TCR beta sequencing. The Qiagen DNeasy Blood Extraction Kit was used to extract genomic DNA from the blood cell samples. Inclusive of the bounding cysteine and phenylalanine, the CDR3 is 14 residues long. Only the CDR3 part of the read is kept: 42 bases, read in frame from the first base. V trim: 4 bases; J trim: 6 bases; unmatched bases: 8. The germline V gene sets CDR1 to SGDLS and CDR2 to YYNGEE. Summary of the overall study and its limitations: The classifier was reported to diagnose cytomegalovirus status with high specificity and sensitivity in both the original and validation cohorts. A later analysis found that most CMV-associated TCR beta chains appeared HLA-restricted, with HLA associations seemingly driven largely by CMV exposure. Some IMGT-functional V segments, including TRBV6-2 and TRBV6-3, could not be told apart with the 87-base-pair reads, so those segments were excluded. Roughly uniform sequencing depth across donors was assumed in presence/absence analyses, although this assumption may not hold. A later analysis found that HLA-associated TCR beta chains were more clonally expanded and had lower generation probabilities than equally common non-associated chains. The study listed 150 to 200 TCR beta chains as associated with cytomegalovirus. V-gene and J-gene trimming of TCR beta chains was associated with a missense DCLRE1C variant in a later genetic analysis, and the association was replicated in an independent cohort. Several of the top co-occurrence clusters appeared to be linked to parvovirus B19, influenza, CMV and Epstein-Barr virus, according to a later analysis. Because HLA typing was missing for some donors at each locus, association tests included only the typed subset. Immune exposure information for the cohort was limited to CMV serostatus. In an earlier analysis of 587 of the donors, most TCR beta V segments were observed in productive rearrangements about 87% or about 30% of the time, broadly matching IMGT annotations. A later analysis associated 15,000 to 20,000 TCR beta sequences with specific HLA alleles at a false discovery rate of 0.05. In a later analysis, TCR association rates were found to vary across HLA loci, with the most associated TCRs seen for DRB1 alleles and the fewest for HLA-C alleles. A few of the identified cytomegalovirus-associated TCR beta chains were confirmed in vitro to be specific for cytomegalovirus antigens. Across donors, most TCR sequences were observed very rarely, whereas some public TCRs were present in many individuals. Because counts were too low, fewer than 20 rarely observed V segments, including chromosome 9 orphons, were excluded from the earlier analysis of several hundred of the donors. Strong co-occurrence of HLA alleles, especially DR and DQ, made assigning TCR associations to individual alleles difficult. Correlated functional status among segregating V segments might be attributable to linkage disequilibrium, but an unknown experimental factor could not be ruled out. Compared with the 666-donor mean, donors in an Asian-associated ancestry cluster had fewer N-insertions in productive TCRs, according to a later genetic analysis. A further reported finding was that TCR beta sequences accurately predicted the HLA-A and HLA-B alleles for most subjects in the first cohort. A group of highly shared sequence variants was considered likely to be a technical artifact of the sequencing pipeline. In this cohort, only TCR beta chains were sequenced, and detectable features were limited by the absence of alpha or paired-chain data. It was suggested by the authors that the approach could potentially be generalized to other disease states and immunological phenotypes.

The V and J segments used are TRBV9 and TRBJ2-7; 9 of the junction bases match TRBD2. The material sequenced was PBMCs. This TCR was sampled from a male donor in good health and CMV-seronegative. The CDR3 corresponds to CASSTRTSEGEQYF. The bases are TGTGCCAGCAGCACCCGGACTAGCGAGGGCGAGCAGTACTTC.